Sequencing of this T cell receptor beta chain was carried out in a study of siplizumab effects on memory and regulatory T cells. Profiling relied on immunoSEQ multiplex PCR, and the TCRdb table lists in-frame clones only, not all of them. This sample yields 60,000 to 65,000 clones, of which 65% to 80% are seen a single time; roughly 0.4% belongs to the top ten. This clone occurred a few times. No antigen is known for it. The study's findings and limits: The authors could not assign a naive or memory phenotype to roughly 80-97% of proliferating CD4+ or CD8+ clones. There appeared to be greater diversity in naive T cells than in memory cells, and naive T cells seemed major contributors to the alloresponse.

Sequencing was done on a sample of memory CD4+ T cells sorted from blood. The TCR comes from a human donor in good health.

The CDR3 loop reads CASSLQENSGNTIYF. For the CDR3, the DNA is TGTGCCAGCAGCTTACAGGAGAACTCTGGAAACACCATATATTTT. The chain carries TRBV7-9 and TRBJ1-3, with D unresolved. This CDR3 spans 15 amino acids. The germline V gene encodes CDR1 SEHNR and CDR2 FQNEAQ (reference sequence). V was pared by 2 bases and J by 0 bases, with 8 bases between.